This TCR beta chain emerged from a study of tumor-infiltrating lymphocytes in oesophageal squamous cell carcinoma. The sample holds a few counts of this clonotype. The CDR3 is 17 residues long. V lost 5 bases and J lost 3, with 17 bases in between. Germline V CDR1 and CDR2: SEHNR, FQNEAQ (reference sequence). From the PCR reads, TCRdb called clonotypes with MiXCR, one entry per CDR3 protein. The sample contains under 11,000 distinct CDR3 sequences, roughly 61% of which appear only once. Sequenced: esophageal tumor tissue. The chain recombines TRBV7-9 with TRBJ2-6, with D possibly TRBD2 on 8 matching bases. This TCR came from a female donor with esophageal squamous cell carcinoma. The CDR3 nucleotides read TGTGCCAGCAGCCGACAGGGACTAGGGCTTGGGGCCAACGTCCTGACTTTC. This encodes CASSRQGLGLGANVLTF.